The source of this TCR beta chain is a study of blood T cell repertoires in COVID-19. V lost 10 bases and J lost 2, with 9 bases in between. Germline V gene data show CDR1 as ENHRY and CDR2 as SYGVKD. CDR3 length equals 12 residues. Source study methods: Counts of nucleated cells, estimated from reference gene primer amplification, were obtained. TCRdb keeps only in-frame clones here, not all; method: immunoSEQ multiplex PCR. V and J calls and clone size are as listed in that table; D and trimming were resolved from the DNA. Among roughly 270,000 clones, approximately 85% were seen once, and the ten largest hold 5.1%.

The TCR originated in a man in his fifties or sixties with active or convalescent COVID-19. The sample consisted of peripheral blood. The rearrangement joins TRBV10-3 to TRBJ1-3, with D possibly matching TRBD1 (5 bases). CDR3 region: CATGQPGNTIYF. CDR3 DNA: TGTGCCACAGGGCAGCCTGGAAACACCATATATTTT.